The entry below describes one TCR beta chain. The antigen remains unidentified. Donors were nominally healthy when sampled, though unrecorded immune exposures were likely. This sample is drawn from a study of cytomegalovirus exposure and HLA in healthy donors. Overall study results and limits: For most subjects, TCR beta sequences were reported to predict HLA-A and HLA-B alleles with accuracy. Reportedly, cytomegalovirus status was diagnosed with high sensitivity and specificity.

Vbeta (60) and Jbeta (13) primers were used in the PCR. Here immunoSEQ multiplex PCR was the method, and the copy in TCRdb shows in-frame clones only, minus some. Of about 82,000 clones in the sample, 9.5% to 13% were seen once. This CDR3 has 15 residues. Germline CDR1 and CDR2: LNHDA and SQIVND (reference sequence). The V and J ends lost 7 bases and 3 bases respectively, with 16 bases between them. V is TRBV19 and J is TRBJ1-5; D gene uncertain. Sequenced: PBMCs. The sequence was obtained from a man in his sixties in good health and CMV-seropositive. The CDR3 DNA reads as TGTGCCAGTAACGATGAGATATACTACAATCAGCCCCAGCATTTT. This translates into CASNDEIYYNQPQHF.